This T cell receptor (beta chain) emerged from a study of blood T cell repertoires in COVID-19. About the study: The United States, Italy and Spain provided the acute and convalescent COVID-19 samples. T cells, B-cell-depleted T cells, or PBMCs supplied cDNA or gDNA.

CDR3 length: 15 residues. V lost 6 bases, J lost 4 bases, and 11 bases stayed unmatched. Germline CDR1 is SGHAT and CDR2 is FQNNGV. Seattle cases were enrolled at active infection and followed longitudinally. Repertoires were generated with immunoSEQ multiplex PCR, while TCRdb's copy carries only in-frame clones and drops some. The sample contains 85,000 to 130,000 clones, around 80% of which appear only once. The receptor was derived from a man older than 75 with COVID-19, enrolled during active disease. This rearrangement joins TRBV11-2 to TRBJ1-1, with 7 bases fitting TRBD1. The sample consisted of peripheral blood. This chain's CDR3 is CASSLTAGGSTEAFF. The CDR3 region has the DNA TGTGCCAGCAGTTTAACTGCAGGGGGGAGCACTGAAGCTTTCTTT.